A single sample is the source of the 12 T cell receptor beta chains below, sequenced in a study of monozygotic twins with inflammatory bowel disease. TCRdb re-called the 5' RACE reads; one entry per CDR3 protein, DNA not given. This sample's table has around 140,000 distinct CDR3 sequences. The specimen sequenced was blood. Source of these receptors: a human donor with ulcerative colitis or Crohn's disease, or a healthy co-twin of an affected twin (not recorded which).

CDR3 sequence reads: CASSLGLAGHSDTQYF. This chain connects TRBV5-4 to TRBJ2-3; TCRdb reports TRBD2, a call that lacks DNA to check it against. Germline loops: CDR1 SGHNT, CDR2 YYREEE (reference sequence). There are 16 residues in the CDR3.

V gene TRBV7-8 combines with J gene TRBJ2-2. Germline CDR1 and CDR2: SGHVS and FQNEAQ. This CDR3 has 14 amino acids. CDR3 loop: CASSLAGDTGELFF.

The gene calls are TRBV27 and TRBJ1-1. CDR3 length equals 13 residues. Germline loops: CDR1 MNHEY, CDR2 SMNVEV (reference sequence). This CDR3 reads CASSISTNTEAFF.

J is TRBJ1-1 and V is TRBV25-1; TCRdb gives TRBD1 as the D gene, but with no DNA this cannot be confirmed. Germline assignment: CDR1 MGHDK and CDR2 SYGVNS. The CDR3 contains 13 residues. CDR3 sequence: CASSELGQGKAFF.

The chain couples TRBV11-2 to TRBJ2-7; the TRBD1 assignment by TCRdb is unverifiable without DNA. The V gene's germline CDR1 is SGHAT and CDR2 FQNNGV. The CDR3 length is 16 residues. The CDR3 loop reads CASSSGTGSLAYEQYF.

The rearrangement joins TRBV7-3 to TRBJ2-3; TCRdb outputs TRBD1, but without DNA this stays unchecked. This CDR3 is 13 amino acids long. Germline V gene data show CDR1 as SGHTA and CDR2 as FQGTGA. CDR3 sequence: CASGLGHTDTQYF. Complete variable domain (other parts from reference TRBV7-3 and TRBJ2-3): GAGVSQTPSNKVTEKGKYVELRCDPISGHTALYWYRQSLGQGPEFLIYFQGTGAADDSGLPNDRFFAVRPEGSVSTLKIQRTERGDSAVYLCASGLGHTDTQYFGPGTRLTVL.

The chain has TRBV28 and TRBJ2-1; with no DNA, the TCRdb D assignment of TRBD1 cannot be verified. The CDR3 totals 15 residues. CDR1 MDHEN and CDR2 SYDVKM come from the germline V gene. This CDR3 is CASSPTGGSYNEQFF. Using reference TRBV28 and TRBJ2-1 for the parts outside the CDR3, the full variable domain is DVKVTQSSRYLVKRTGEKVFLECVQDMDHENMFWYRQDPGLGLRLIYFSYDVKMKEKGDIPEGYSVSREKKERFSLILESASTNQTSMYLCASSPTGGSYNEQFFGPGTRLTVL.

The CDR3 here is CASSLDLTGPSYEQYF. This chain uses TRBV11-2 with TRBJ2-7. The CDR3 consists of 16 residues. From germline, CDR1 is SGHAT and CDR2 FQNNGV.

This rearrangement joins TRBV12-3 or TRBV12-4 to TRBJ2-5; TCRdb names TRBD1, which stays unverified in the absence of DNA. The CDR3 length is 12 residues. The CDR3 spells CASRTGQETQYF.

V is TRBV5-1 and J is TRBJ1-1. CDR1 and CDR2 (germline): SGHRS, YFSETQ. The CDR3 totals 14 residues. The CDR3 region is CASSFATGNTEAFF.

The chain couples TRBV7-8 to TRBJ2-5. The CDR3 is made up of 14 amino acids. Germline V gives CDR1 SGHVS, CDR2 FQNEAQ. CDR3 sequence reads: CASSLVQESLSQYF.

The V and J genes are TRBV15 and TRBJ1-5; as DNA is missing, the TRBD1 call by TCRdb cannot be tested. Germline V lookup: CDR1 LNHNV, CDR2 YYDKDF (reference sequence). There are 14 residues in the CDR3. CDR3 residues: CATSRDRVNQPQHF.